The 2 T cell receptor beta chains below come from one sample, sequenced in a study of blood T cell repertoires in COVID-19. Using immunoSEQ multiplex PCR, the repertoire was profiled, and TCRdb retains in-frame clones only, with some absent. The sample includes 100,000 or so clones, roughly 86% of them seen just once. The specimen was peripheral blood. The source of these receptors is a man aged 50-59 years with active or convalescent COVID-19.

The CDR3: CASSLTGVGTGELFF. CDR3 sequence (DNA): TGTGCCAGCAGTTTAACAGGGGTCGGCACCGGGGAGCTGTTTTTT. This rearrangement joins TRBV6-5 to TRBJ2-2; TRBD1 agrees at 7 bases. V trimming: 4 bases; J trimming: 4 bases; junction bases outside the gene matches: 6. This CDR3 spans 15 amino acids. CDR1 and CDR2 from the germline V gene are MNHEY and SVGAGI.

The chain uses TRBV1 and TRBJ2-2; the table's D call, TRBD2, was not checked against the DNA. TRBV1 is a pseudogene locus. The CDR3 has 16 residues. CDR3 sequence reads: CTSSQGLAANTGELFF. The CDR3 DNA sequence: TGCACCAGCAGCCAAGGACTAGCGGCAAACACCGGGGAGCTGTTTTTT.